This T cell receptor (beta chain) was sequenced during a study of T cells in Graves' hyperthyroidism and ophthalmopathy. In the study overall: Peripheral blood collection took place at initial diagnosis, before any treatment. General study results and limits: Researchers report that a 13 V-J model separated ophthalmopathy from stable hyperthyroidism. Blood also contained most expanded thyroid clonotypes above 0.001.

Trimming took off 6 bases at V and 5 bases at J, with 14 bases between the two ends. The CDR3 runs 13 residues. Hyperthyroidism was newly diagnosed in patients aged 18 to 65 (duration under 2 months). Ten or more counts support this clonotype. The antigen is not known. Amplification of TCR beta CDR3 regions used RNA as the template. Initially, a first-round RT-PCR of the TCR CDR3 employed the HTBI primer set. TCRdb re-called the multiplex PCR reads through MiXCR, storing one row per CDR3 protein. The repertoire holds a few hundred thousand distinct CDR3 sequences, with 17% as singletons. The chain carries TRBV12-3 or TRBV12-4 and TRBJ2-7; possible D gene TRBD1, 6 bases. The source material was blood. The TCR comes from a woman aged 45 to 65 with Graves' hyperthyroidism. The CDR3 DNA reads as TGTGCCAGCAGCCGAAACCAGGGGAACGAGCAGTACTTC. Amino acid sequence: CASSRNQGNEQYF.